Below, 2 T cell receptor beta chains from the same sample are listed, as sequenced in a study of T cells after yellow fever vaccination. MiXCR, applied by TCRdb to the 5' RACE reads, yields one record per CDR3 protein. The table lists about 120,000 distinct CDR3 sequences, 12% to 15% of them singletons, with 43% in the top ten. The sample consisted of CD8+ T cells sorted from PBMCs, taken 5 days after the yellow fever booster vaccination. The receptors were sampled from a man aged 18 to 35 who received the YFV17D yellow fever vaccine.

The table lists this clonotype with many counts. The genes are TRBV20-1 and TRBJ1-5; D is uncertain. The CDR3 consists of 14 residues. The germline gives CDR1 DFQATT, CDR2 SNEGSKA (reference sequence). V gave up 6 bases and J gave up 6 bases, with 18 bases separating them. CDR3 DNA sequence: TGCAGTGCCCCCGCGGCCAGGACCGTTCAGCCCCAGCATTTT. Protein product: CSAPAARTVQPQHF.

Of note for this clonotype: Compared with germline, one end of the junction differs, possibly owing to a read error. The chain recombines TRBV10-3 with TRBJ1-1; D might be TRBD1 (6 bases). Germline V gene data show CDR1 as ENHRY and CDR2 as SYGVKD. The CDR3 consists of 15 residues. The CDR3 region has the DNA TGTGCCATCAGTGGTCAGGGGTTTGTGAATACTGAAGCTTTCTTT. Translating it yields CAISGQGFVNTEAFF.